This T cell receptor (beta chain) originates from a study of post-analysis software for immune sequencing data. About the study: There were relapsing-remitting, secondary progressive and progressive-relapsing multiple sclerosis among the disease courses included. Study-level points and caveats: A handful of TRBV segments appeared more often in patients than in controls, and TRBV5-6, TRBV5-1 and TRBV20-1 were among these.

Incorporated into the TCR beta cDNA libraries were unique molecular identifiers, which served to reduce PCR and sequencing biases. TCRdb itself ran the PCR reads through MiXCR, one entry per CDR3 protein. This table holds 150,000 to 200,000 distinct CDR3 sequences, about 32% found once. Comment on this clonotype: Antigen specificity is unknown.

Trimming left V 0 bases short and J 1 base short, with 10 bases between. Germline loops: CDR1 DFQATT, CDR2 SNEGSKA (reference sequence). This CDR3 is 14 amino acids long. The source of this sequence is a girl aged 5-17 years with multiple sclerosis. The sample consisted of blood. The chain couples TRBV20-1 to TRBJ2-7; D remains unclear. This CDR3 reads CSARDPSRSYEQYF. CDR3 in DNA: TGCAGTGCTAGAGATCCCAGCAGATCCTACGAGCAGTACTTC.